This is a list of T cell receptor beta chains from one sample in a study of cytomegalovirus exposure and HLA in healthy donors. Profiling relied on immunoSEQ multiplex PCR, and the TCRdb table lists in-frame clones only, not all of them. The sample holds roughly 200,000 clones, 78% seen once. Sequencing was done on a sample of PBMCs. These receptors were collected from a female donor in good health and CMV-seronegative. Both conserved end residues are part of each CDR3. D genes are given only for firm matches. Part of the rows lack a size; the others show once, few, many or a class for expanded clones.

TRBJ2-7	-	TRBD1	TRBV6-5	TGTGCCAGCAGTTACTCGACAGGGCAGAGCTACGAGCAGTACTTC	CASSYSTGQSYEQYF
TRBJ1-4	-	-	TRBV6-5	TGTGCCAGCAGTTCCCGGGATAGCACCCTTAATGAAAAACTGTTTTTT	CASSSRDSTLNEKLFF
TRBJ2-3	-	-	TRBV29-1	TGCAGCGTTCTCGAAGCGACAGATACGCAGTATTTT	CSVLEATDTQYF
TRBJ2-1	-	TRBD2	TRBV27	TGTGCCAGCAGTTCGGGACGACTAGCGGGAGGGAATGAGCAGTTCTTC	CASSSGRLAGGNEQFF
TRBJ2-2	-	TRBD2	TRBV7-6	TGTGCCAGCAGCTTAGGAAGCGGGAGTACCGGGGAGCTGTTTTTT	CASSLGSGSTGELFF
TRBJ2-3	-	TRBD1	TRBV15	TGTGCCACCAGCCGACAGGGGGGCGATACGCAGTATTTT	CATSRQGGDTQYF
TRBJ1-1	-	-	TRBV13	TGTGCCAGCAGTCACATGAACACTGAAGCTTTCTTT	CASSHMNTEAFF
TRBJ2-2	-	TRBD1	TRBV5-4	TGTGCCAGCAGCTTCAGCAGGGGGTTGGCCGGGGAGCTGTTTTTT	CASSFSRGLAGELFF
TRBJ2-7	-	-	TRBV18	TGTGCCAGCTCACCACCGAGGAGCACCTACGAGCAGTACTTC	CASSPPRSTYEQYF
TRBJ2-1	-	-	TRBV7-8	TGTGCCAGCAGCTTAGCAGCGCCAACCCAGTTCTTC	CASSLAAPTQFF
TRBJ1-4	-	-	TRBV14	TGTGCCAGCAGCCTAAAGACTCATCCAACTAATGAAAAACTGTTTTTT	CASSLKTHPTNEKLFF
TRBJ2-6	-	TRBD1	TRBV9	TGTGCCAGCAGCGTCACGACAGGGGCTGGGGCCAACGTCCTGACTTTC	CASSVTTGAGANVLTF
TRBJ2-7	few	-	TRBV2	TGTGCCAGCAGTGAAGGACATCGGGGGATCCACGAGCAGTACTTC	CASSEGHRGIHEQYF
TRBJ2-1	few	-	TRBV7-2	TGTGCCAGCAGCTTAGACGGGAGTAAAAACAATGAGCAGTTCTTC	CASSLDGSKNNEQFF
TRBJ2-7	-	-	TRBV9	TGTGCCAGCAGCGCCTCGACAGGACTCAACGTGCTATACTTC	CASSASTGLNVLYF
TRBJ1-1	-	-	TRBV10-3	TGTGCCATCAGTGAGTGGGGGGGGGAAGGAACTGAAGCTTTCTTT	CAISEWGGEGTEAFF
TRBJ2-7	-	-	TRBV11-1	TGTGCCAGCAGTCACACTCGACAAGAGCAGTACTTC	CASSHTRQEQYF
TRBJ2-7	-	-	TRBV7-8	TGTGCCAGCAGCTTAGCGACGGGAGTGACCTTACCGAGCTCCTACGAGCAGTACTTC	CASSLATGVTLPSSYEQYF
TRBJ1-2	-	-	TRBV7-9	TGTGCCAGCAGCTTCGAGAGTAACTATGGCTACACCTTC	CASSFESNYGYTF
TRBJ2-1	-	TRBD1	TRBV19	TGTGCCAGTAATCGGGACAGGGGAGTCAATGAGCAGTTCTTC	CASNRDRGVNEQFF
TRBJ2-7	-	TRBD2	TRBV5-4	TGTGCCAGCAGCTTGGAACTAGCGGCCTACGAGCAGTACTTC	CASSLELAAYEQYF
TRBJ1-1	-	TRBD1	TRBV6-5	TGTGCCAGCAGTTGGGACAGGGGTTTCGCTGAAGCTTTCTTT	CASSWDRGFAEAFF
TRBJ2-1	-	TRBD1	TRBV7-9	TGTGCCAGCAGCCTCGGGACAGGTCGGCATGAGCAGTTCTTC	CASSLGTGRHEQFF
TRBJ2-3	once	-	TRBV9	TGTGCCAGCAGCGTAGCTAACACAGATACGCAGTATTTT	CASSVANTDTQYF
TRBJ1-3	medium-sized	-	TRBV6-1	TGTGCCAGCAGTGGCGGCGTTGTCTCTGGAAACACCATATATTTT	CASSGGVVSGNTIYF
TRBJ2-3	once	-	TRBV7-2	TGTGCCAGCAGCTTAGAAGGCCCCGACTTGGATACGCAGTATTTT	CASSLEGPDLDTQYF
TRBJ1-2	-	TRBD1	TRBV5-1	TGCGCCAGCAGCTCGCCGGGACAGGGGGCTAGTGGCTACACCTTC	CASSSPGQGASGYTF
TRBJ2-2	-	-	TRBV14	TGTGCCAGCAGCTGGCGGGACAGTTACACCGGGGAGCTGTTTTTT	CASSWRDSYTGELFF
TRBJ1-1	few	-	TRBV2	TGTGCCAGCCGCGAGGCCACTGAAGCTTTCTTT	CASREATEAFF
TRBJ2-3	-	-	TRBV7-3	TGTGCCAGCAGCTTAACGGGAGGCGGCACAGATACGCAGTATTTT	CASSLTGGGTDTQYF
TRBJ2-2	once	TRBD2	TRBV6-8	TGTGCCAGCAGTTACTCAGTGTCAGCGGGGGGCCCTCCCACCGGGGAGCTGTTTTTT	CASSYSVSAGGPPTGELFF
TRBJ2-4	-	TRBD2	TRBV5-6	TGTGCCAGCAGCTTGCGTACGGGGGGGGGAAACATTCAGTACTTC	CASSLRTGGGNIQYF
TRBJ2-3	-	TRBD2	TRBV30	TGTGCCTGGAGTGTAGGACTAGAGGGTACGCAGTATTTT	CAWSVGLEGTQYF
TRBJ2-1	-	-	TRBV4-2	TGTGCCAGCAGCCAAGAAGCTCTCCGGGACTACAATGAGCAGTTCTTC	CASSQEALRDYNEQFF
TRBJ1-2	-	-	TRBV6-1	TGTGCCAGCAGTGAAGCGTCGGGGGTGCGGGGCTACACCTTC	CASSEASGVRGYTF
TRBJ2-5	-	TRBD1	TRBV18	TGTGCCAGCTCGTGGGACAGCCAAGAGACCCAGTACTTC	CASSWDSQETQYF
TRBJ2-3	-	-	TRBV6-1	TGTGCCAGCAGTATTACTAGCTCCAGCACAGATACGCAGTATTTT	CASSITSSSTDTQYF
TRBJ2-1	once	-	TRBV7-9	TGTGCCAGCAGCTTAAATCTTCAGGGGAATGAGCAGTTCTTC	CASSLNLQGNEQFF
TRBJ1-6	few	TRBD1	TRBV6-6	TGTGCCAGCAGTTTGGGCCGACAGGGAGGAAATTCACCCCTCCACTTT	CASSLGRQGGNSPLHF
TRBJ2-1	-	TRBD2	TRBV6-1	TGTGCCAGCACCAGAGATAGCGGGGGAAATGAGCAGTTCTTC	CASTRDSGGNEQFF
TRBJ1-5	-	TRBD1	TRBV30	TGTGCCTGGGGGGGACAGAGCAATCAGCCCCAGCATTTT	CAWGGQSNQPQHF